This T cell receptor (beta chain) is drawn from a study of T-cell memory formation after mild COVID-19. Study-level information: TCR clusters were mostly confined to one donor each. Regarding the study as a whole: Contracting clones from day 15 to 85 showed balanced CD4/CD8; later expanders favored CD4+. Nothing confirmed that second-wave clones peaking on day 37 were specific for SARS-CoV-2.

Germline CDR1 reads ENHRY; CDR2 reads SYGVKD. V shed 3 bases and J shed 9 bases, with 18 bases lying between them. The length of the CDR3 is 16 residues. As concerns this clonotype: The antigen remains undetermined.

Researchers used 5'RACE with constant-segment primers to make TCR alpha and TCR beta cDNA libraries that carry sample barcodes and UMIs. TCRdb used MiXCR to reprocess the 5' RACE reads, holding one entry per CDR3 protein. The sample carries hundreds of thousands of distinct CDR3 sequences, approximately 24% recorded once. This chain links TRBV10-3 with TRBJ1-6; D is possibly TRBD1 (5 bases). This TCR came from an adult woman who had mild COVID-19 (a few samples of this study predate the infection). Cell type and time point are not known. Sequenced: PBMCs or a T cell subset sorted from them (not recorded which). CDR3 coding DNA: TGTGCCATCAGTGATCAGGGCCCATCCGTGGGTTCACCCCTCCACTTT. The encoded protein is CAISDQGPSVGSPLHF.